A selection of T cell receptor beta chains follows, all from one sample in a study of CD8 T cells in ankylosing spondylitis. TCRdb re-called the 5' RACE reads with MiXCR, one entry per CDR3 protein. Among around 160,000 distinct CDR3 sequences, around a tenth were seen once, and the ten largest hold 25% to 35%. The source material was blood, either unsorted or a sorted T cell fraction (not recorded which). These TCRs come from a male donor with ankylosing spondylitis or in good health (not recorded which). Both conserved end residues are part of each CDR3. D genes are given only for firm matches. Size values are once, few and many counts, or a class for expanded clones, and some rows have none.

CASSRAGTQYF	TGTGCCAGTTCACGGGCAGGCACGCAGTATTTT	many	NA	TRBJ2-3	TRBV6-4
CASRLGTGGNQPQHF	TGTGCCAGCAGGCTTGGGACAGGGGGAAATCAGCCCCAGCATTTT	many	TRBD1	TRBJ1-5	TRBV12-3/TRBV12-4
CASSFGGASYNEQFF	TGTGCCAGCAGTTTTGGAGGGGCTTCCTACAATGAGCAGTTCTTC	many	NA	TRBJ2-1	TRBV28
CASSQISGGNTEAFF	TGCGCCAGCAGCCAAATTTCAGGGGGCAACACTGAAGCTTTCTTT	few	TRBD1	TRBJ1-1	TRBV4-3
CSASPIQGQINQPQHF	TGCAGTGCTAGTCCAATTCAGGGACAGATCAATCAGCCCCAGCATTTT	many	TRBD1	TRBJ1-5	TRBV20-1
CASSRAQINYGYTF	TGTGCCAGCAGCCGGGCCCAGATTAACTATGGCTACACCTTC	few	NA	TRBJ1-2	TRBV7-9
CATSETGGNQPQHF	TGTGCCACCAGCGAAACAGGGGGCAATCAGCCCCAGCATTTT	NA	TRBD1	TRBJ1-5	TRBV15
CASSSGTGDTIYF	TGTGCCAGCAGTTCGGGAACCGGGGACACCATATATTTT	many	NA	TRBJ1-3	TRBV27
CASSQDIRTEAFF	TGTGCCAGCAGCCAAGACATTCGCACTGAAGCTTTCTTT	many	NA	TRBJ1-1	TRBV3-1
CASSNFQAYEQYF	TGTGCCAGCAGTAACTTCCAGGCCTACGAGCAGTACTTC	many	NA	TRBJ2-7	TRBV6-5
CASSSSGRNYEQYF	TGCGCCAGCAGCTCTAGCGGGAGGAACTACGAGCAGTACTTC	few	TRBD2	TRBJ2-7	TRBV5-1
CASIRQWGTDTQYF	TGTGCCAGCATCCGACAATGGGGCACAGATACGCAGTATTTT	many	NA	TRBJ2-3	TRBV28
CASSLAGRVGKPQHF	TGTGCCAGCAGCTTAGCGGGCAGGGTGGGAAAGCCCCAGCATTTT	few	NA	TRBJ1-5	TRBV7-2
CASSSPPGNTIYF	TGTGCCAGCAGCTCACCGCCCGGAAACACCATATATTTT	many	NA	TRBJ1-3	TRBV7-6
CASSLSPGNTEAFF	TGTGCCAGCAGCTTATCCCCAGGAAACACTGAAGCTTTCTTT	many	NA	TRBJ1-1	TRBV11-2
CASSSSGSGNNEQFF	TGTGCCAGCAGTTCCTCCGGTAGCGGAAACAATGAGCAGTTCTTC	NA	NA	TRBJ2-1	TRBV6-5
CASSLAAAGGRIPSYEQYF	TGCGCCAGCAGCTTGGCCGCGGCGGGGGGGCGAATTCCTTCCTACGAGCAGTACTTC	many	TRBD2	TRBJ2-7	TRBV5-1
CASRPGQGAFSGYTF	TGTGCCAGCAGGCCAGGACAGGGGGCGTTTAGTGGCTACACCTTC	many	TRBD1	TRBJ1-2	TRBV12-3/TRBV12-4
CASSLGVGYEQYF	TGTGCCAGCAGCTTAGGGGTGGGGTACGAGCAGTACTTC	many	NA	TRBJ2-7	TRBV7-6
CSVDGGPNTGELFF	TGCAGCGTTGACGGGGGCCCGAACACCGGGGAGCTGTTTTTT	many	NA	TRBJ2-2	TRBV29-1
CATTSRDTFNEQFF	TGTGCCACAACCTCCAGAGACACCTTCAATGAGCAGTTCTTC	NA	NA	TRBJ2-1	TRBV10-3
CASSFSGTGGREQYF	TGTGCCAGCAGCTTCTCCGGGACAGGGGGCCGCGAGCAGTACTTC	many	TRBD1	TRBJ2-7	TRBV3-1
CATLQTSGGTDTQYF	TGTGCCACGTTACAAACTAGCGGGGGCACAGATACGCAGTATTTT	many	TRBD2	TRBJ2-3	TRBV3-1
CASSPIAGGVSKNIQYF	TGTGCCAGCAGTCCCATAGCGGGAGGGGTTTCCAAAAACATTCAGTACTTC	many	TRBD2	TRBJ2-4	TRBV12-3/TRBV12-4
CASCRGGDTQYF	TGTGCCAGCTGCCGGGGGGGAGATACGCAGTATTTT	NA	TRBD2	TRBJ2-3	TRBV7-9
CASSTGTLVLSDTQYF	TGTGCCAGCAGCACCGGGACCCTGGTGTTGTCCGATACGCAGTATTTT	few	NA	TRBJ2-3	TRBV7-2
CASSLGAVRPRTYEQYF	TGTGCCAGCAGCTTGGGGGCTGTTAGACCAAGGACCTACGAGCAGTACTTC	many	NA	TRBJ2-7	TRBV5-6
CASSQGEDYEQYF	TGCGCCAGCAGCCAGGGGGAAGACTACGAGCAGTACTTC	many	TRBD1	TRBJ2-7	TRBV5-1
CSASGPGLAGVSSYNEQFF	TGCAGTGCTAGTGGGCCGGGACTAGCGGGAGTGAGCTCCTACAATGAGCAGTTCTTC	many	TRBD2	TRBJ2-1	TRBV20-1
CASSLEGRVGNQPQHF	TGTGCCAGCAGCTTAGAGGGGAGGGTTGGTAATCAGCCCCAGCATTTT	few	NA	TRBJ1-5	TRBV7-8
CASSPRQGLIGTGELFF	TGTGCCAGCAGCCCCAGACAGGGACTGATTGGCACCGGGGAGCTGTTTTTT	NA	NA	TRBJ2-2	TRBV11-3
CASSSGRDWVKNIQYF	TGTGCCAGCAGTTCTGGACGTGATTGGGTCAAAAACATTCAGTACTTC	few	NA	TRBJ2-4	TRBV28
CSVEDSYEQYF	TGCAGCGTTGAAGACTCCTACGAGCAGTACTTC	many	NA	TRBJ2-7	TRBV29-1
CASSQVPRGRPSSYEQYF	TGTGCCAGCAGCCAAGTGCCCAGGGGGCGCCCAAGCTCCTACGAGCAGTACTTC	NA	TRBD1	TRBJ2-7	TRBV3-1
CASRQSSSYNEQFF	TGTGCCAGCAGGCAGTCCTCCTCCTACAATGAGCAGTTCTTC	NA	NA	TRBJ2-1	TRBV2
CASSFTTAYEQYF	TGTGCCAGCAGCTTTACGACGGCCTACGAGCAGTACTTC	few	NA	TRBJ2-7	TRBV7-2
CASSLEQGVYNEQFF	TGTGCCAGCAGCTTAGAACAGGGGGTCTACAATGAGCAGTTCTTC	few	TRBD1	TRBJ2-1	TRBV7-2
CASSHGLGQPNQPQHF	TGTGCCAGCAGCCACGGTCTCGGACAGCCTAATCAGCCCCAGCATTTT	few	NA	TRBJ1-5	TRBV16
CASSEAPTVSNQPQHF	TGTGCCAGCAGTGAAGCTCCTACTGTTAGCAATCAGCCCCAGCATTTT	many	NA	TRBJ1-5	TRBV6-1
CAISLGGVSYEQYF	TGTGCCATCAGTCTAGGGGGGGTCTCCTACGAGCAGTACTTC	many	NA	TRBJ2-7	TRBV10-3
CASSLARGGGEQYF	TGTGCCAGCAGCCTTGCCAGGGGGGGGGGCGAGCAGTACTTC	few	NA	TRBJ2-7	TRBV27
CASSRGQIEQFF	TGTGCCAGCAGTAGGGGACAGATCGAGCAGTTCTTC	NA	TRBD1	TRBJ2-1	TRBV6-2/TRBV6-3